This paragraph reports one T cell receptor (beta chain). This specimen belongs to a study of blood T cell repertoires in COVID-19. About the research overall: PBMCs, B-cell-depleted T cells, or T cells provided the cDNA or gDNA that made up the material.

This table comes from immunoSEQ multiplex PCR, and its TCRdb copy is limited to in-frame clones, with some not included. The table shows 9,500 to 15,000 clones, with around 90% occurring only once. After removal of 6 bases from V and 2 bases from J, the junction contained 10 bases not matched to a gene. Per germline, CDR1 SGHAT and CDR2 FQNNGV. The length of the CDR3 is 15 residues. Input material: peripheral blood. The genes are TRBV11-2 and TRBJ2-7, with 7 bases fitting TRBD2. This TCR was recovered from a woman between 65 and 79 years old with active COVID-19. Here the CDR3 reads CASSWGEGNTYEQYF. In DNA form, the CDR3 reads TGTGCCAGCAGTTGGGGGGAGGGCAACACCTACGAGCAGTACTTC.